The 17 T cell receptor beta chains below all came from one sample that was sequenced in a study of shared clonotypes between healthy human individuals. Sequencing was performed with immunoSEQ multiplex PCR; in TCRdb, only in-frame clones are kept and a portion is missing. The sample includes roughly 400,000 clones, 95% to 97% seen only once; the top ten take around 0.3%. Sequenced material: memory CD8+ T cells sorted from blood. Subset meaning: CD45RO+ cells pooled with CCR7-negative TemRA cells. The origin of the receptors is a man aged 25 to 40 in good health.

The rearrangement joins TRBV4-1 to TRBJ1-1; the D gene is possibly TRBD1 (6 bases). The V and J ends lost 4 bases and 0 bases respectively, with 12 bases between them. This CDR3 comprises 15 residues. CDR1 MGHRA and CDR2 YSYEKL come from the germline V gene. The CDR3 nucleotides read TGCGCCAGCAGCCGAGGAGGGGACATGAACACTGAAGCTTTCTTT. It specifies CASSRGGDMNTEAFF.

This clone was counted a single time. This chain uses TRBV2 with TRBJ2-7, with D possibly matching TRBD1 (6 bases). Trimming took 7 bases from V and 4 from J, leaving 23 bases between them. Germline values: CDR1 SNHLY, CDR2 FYNNEI. The CDR3 has 16 residues. The DNA of the CDR3 is TGTGCCAGCAATAACGCTTTTCAAATACAGGGTTACGAGCAGTACTTC. This codes for CASNNAFQIQGYEQYF.

The chain has TRBV28 and TRBJ2-7; D is perhaps TRBD1 (5 bases). From germline, CDR1 is MDHEN and CDR2 SYDVKM. V was pared by 6 bases and J by 2 bases, with 17 bases between. The CDR3 is 15 amino acids. This CDR3 is CASRNMAGRTYEQYF. The CDR3 nucleotides are TGTGCCAGCAGAAATATGGCAGGGCGAACCTACGAGCAGTACTTC.

The genes are TRBV6-1 and TRBJ2-1; 7 bases map to TRBD2. Germline CDR1 MNHNS, CDR2 SASEGT. The V and J ends lost 9 bases and 4 bases, in that order; junction bases with no gene match: 6. CDR3 size: 13 residues. The CDR3 region has the DNA TGTGCCAGTCGGGGGGTTACTTACAATGAGCAGTTCTTC. It is translated as CASRGVTYNEQFF.

This chain connects TRBV9 to TRBJ2-4; 12 nucleotides match TRBD2. V lost 0 bases, J lost 6 bases, and 1 base stayed unmatched. The CDR3 covers 15 residues. CDR1 and CDR2 (germline): SGDLS, YYNGEE. CDR3 sequence reads: CASSVGGLAGNIQYF. Here the CDR3 DNA reads TGTGCCAGCAGCGTAGGGGGACTAGCGGGAAACATTCAGTACTTC. The full variable domain, rest sourced from reference TRBV9 and TRBJ2-4, is DSGVTQTPKHLITATGQRVTLRCSPRSGDLSVYWYQQSLDQGLQFLIQYYNGEERAKGNILERFSAQQFPDLHSELNLSSLELGDSALYFCASSVGGLAGNIQYFGAGTRLSVL.

This clone appeared once. The chain uses TRBV14 and TRBJ2-1; D remains ambiguous. Trimming stripped 1 base from V and 10 bases from J, with 5 bases between. The CDR3 sequence is 11 residues long. Germline CDR1 reads SGHDN; CDR2 reads FVKESK. The CDR3 DNA sequence: TGTGCCAGCAGCCAAGGACCGGAGCAGTTCTTC. It encodes CASSQGPEQFF.

The rearrangement links TRBV7-6 to TRBJ2-1; TRBD2 agrees at 9 bases. Germline trimming cut 0 bases from V and 8 bases from J; bases unmatched to any gene: 2. Per the germline V gene, CDR1 is SGHVS and CDR2 is FNYEAQ. The CDR3 is 14 amino acids. In DNA, the CDR3 is TGTGCCAGCAGCTTAGCGGGACTAGCAGATGAGCAGTTCTTC. Protein product: CASSLAGLADEQFF.

This chain connects TRBV5-5 to TRBJ1-5, with 7 bases matching TRBD1. The CDR3 runs to 16 residues. Losses at the gene ends were 4 bases for V and 1 base for J; bases not matched to a gene: 8. CDR1 is SGHKS and CDR2 is YYEKEE in the germline V gene (reference sequence). The DNA of the CDR3 is TGTGCCAGCAGCCTCGCCGGGACAGTCAGCAATCAGCCCCAGCATTTT. It is translated as CASSLAGTVSNQPQHF.

The rearrangement joins TRBV9 to TRBJ1-5; no firm D call. V gave up 4 bases and J gave up 0 bases, with 14 bases separating them. Germline loops: CDR1 SGDLS, CDR2 YYNGEE. This CDR3 spans 16 amino acids. CDR3 sequence (DNA): TGTGCCAGCAGCTCCCGACCCAAATATAGCAATCAGCCCCAGCATTTT. Translated, it gives CASSSRPKYSNQPQHF.

The V and J genes are TRBV28 and TRBJ1-5; D remains unclear. The CDR3 has 14 residues. Per the germline V gene, CDR1 is MDHEN and CDR2 is SYDVKM. V lost 6 bases and J lost 9, with 18 bases in between. CDR3 protein: CASSPFSTPSPQHF. Here the CDR3 DNA reads TGTGCCAGCAGCCCCTTCTCGACTCCGTCGCCCCAGCATTTT.

CDR3 residues: CASSEKLLYGYTF. CDR3 in DNA: TGTGCCAGCAGTGAAAAGCTACTCTATGGCTACACCTTC. This chain links TRBV2 with TRBJ1-2; D is uncertain. Germline V gene lookup returns CDR1 SNHLY and CDR2 FYNNEI. Trimming cost V 2 bases and J 4 bases, with 8 bases left between them. The CDR3 loop spans 13 amino acids. Full variable domain (outside the CDR3, taken from reference TRBV2 and TRBJ1-2): EPEVTQTPSHQVTQMGQEVILRCVPISNHLYFYWYRQILGQKVEFLVSFYNNEISEKSEIFDDQFSVERPDGSNFTLKIRSTKLEDSAMYFCASSEKLLYGYTFGSGTRLTVV.

This clone was seen a handful of times. The sample has other DNA sequences that encode this CDR3 too. The chain has TRBV19 and TRBJ1-5, with D maybe TRBD1 (5 bases). CDR3 length: 14 amino acids. Germline V gene sequence: CDR1 LNHDA, CDR2 SQIVND (reference sequence). V dropped 3 bases and J dropped 1 base, with 7 bases sitting between them. CDR3 sequence: CASSIRDSNQPQHF. CDR3 coding DNA: TGTGCCAGTAGTATCCGGGACAGCAATCAGCCCCAGCATTTT.

The V call is TRBV5-1, the J call TRBJ2-4; D is ambiguous. Deletions cut 5 bases from V and 0 bases from J, with 9 bases between. CDR1 is SGHRS and CDR2 is YFSETQ in the germline V gene. This CDR3 has 14 residues. CDR3 protein: CASSLRLAKNIQYF. CDR3 nucleotides: TGCGCCAGCAGTTTGAGGCTAGCCAAAAACATTCAGTACTTC.

The CDR3 bases are TGTGCCAGCAGTTTCGGACAGGGGAAAGAAAAACTGTTTTTT. Encoded protein: CASSFGQGKEKLFF. The chain couples TRBV28 to TRBJ1-4, with TRBD1 identical over 9 bases. CDR3 length: 14 amino acids. CDR1 is MDHEN, CDR2 SYDVKM, per germline. V was pared by 3 bases and J by 8 bases, with 4 bases of the junction left unmatched. Supplemented by reference TRBV28 and TRBJ1-4, the full variable domain reads DVKVTQSSRYLVKRTGEKVFLECVQDMDHENMFWYRQDPGLGLRLIYFSYDVKMKEKGDIPEGYSVSREKKERFSLILESASTNQTSMYLCASSFGQGKEKLFFGSGTQLSVL.

This clone was detected only once. This sequence joins TRBV28 and TRBJ2-5; TRBD1 is a possible D gene (6 bases). Trimming shortened V by 3 bases and J by 2 bases, and 19 bases separated the two germline ends. Germline values: CDR1 MDHEN, CDR2 SYDVKM. This CDR3 spans 17 amino acids. In nucleotides, the CDR3 is TGTGCCAGCAGTTTCGGGCCAGGACGTCAGGGGCAAGAGACCCAGTACTTC. Translation: CASSFGPGRQGQETQYF.

A single count supports this clone. The chain combines TRBV9 with TRBJ2-3; D is ambiguous. CDR3 length: 14 residues. Looked up from germline, CDR1 is SGDLS and CDR2 is YYNGEE. The ends were cut back, 1 base at V and 3 bases at J, with 9 bases in the middle. The CDR3 loop reads CASSVSAFTDTQYF. The CDR3 DNA reads as TGTGCCAGCAGCGTAAGTGCCTTTACAGATACGCAGTATTTT.

The V gene is TRBV6-1, the J gene TRBJ2-3; TRBD1 matches at 7 bases. V lost 7 bases, J lost 3 bases, and 10 bases stayed unmatched. This CDR3 is built from 15 residues. Germline V lookup: CDR1 MNHNS, CDR2 SASEGT. The CDR3 coding sequence is TGTGCCAGCACGCTATTGGACAGGCAAACAGATACGCAGTATTTT. As protein: CASTLLDRQTDTQYF.